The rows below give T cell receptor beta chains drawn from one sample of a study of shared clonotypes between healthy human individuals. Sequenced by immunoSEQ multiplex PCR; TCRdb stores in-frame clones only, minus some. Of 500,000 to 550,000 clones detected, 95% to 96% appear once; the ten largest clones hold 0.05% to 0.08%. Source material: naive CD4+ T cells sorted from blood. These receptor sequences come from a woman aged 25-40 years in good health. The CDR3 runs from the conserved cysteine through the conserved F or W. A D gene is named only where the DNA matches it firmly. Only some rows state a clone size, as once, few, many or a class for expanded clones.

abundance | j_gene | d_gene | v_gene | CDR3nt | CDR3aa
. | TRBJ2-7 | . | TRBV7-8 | TGTGCCAGCAGCCCTACCCGATCCTCCTACGAGCAGTACTTC | CASSPTRSSYEQYF
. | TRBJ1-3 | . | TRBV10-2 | TGCGCCAGCACCCCCATAGCCTCTGGAAACACCATATATTTT | CASTPIASGNTIYF
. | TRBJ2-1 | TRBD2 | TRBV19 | TGTGCCAGTAGTGTTGGACTAGCGGGAGAAGTGTTCTTC | CASSVGLAGEVFF
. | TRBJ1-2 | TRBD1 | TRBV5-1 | TGCGCCAGCAGCTTGGATGGACAGGGTGGCTATGGCTACACCTTC | CASSLDGQGGYGYTF
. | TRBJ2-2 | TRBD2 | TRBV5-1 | TGCGCCAGCAGCTTGACTAGCGGGACGAACACCGGGGAGCTGTTTTTT | CASSLTSGTNTGELFF
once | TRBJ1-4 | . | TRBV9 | TGTGCCAGCAGCCTGACTACAACTAATGAAAAACTGTTTTTT | CASSLTTTNEKLFF
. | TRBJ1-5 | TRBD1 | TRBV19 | TGTGCCAGAAGAAGGACACTGGACAGGCCCAGGAATCAGCCCCAGCATTTT | CARRRTLDRPRNQPQHF
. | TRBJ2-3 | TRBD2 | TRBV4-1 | TGCGCCAGCAGCCACCCCGGGACTAGCGGCCGCGCTAGCACAGATACGCAGTATTTT | CASSHPGTSGRASTDTQYF
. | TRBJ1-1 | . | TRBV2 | TGTGCCAGCAGCCCGCAGGGGATGGTAGGCACTGAAGCTTTCTTT | CASSPQGMVGTEAFF
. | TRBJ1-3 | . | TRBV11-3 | TGTGCCAGCAGCTTATCTGGAAACACCATATATTTT | CASSLSGNTIYF
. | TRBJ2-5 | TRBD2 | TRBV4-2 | TGTGCCAGCAGCCTTGTAGCGGGAGCCCGGGAGACCCAGTACTTC | CASSLVAGARETQYF
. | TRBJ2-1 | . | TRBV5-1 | TGCGCCAGCCTAGGTCCATCCAACAATGAGCAGTTCTTC | CASLGPSNNEQFF
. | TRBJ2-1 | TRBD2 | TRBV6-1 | TGTGCCAGCAGTGTGCGGAATAGCGGGAATGAGCAGTTCTTC | CASSVRNSGNEQFF
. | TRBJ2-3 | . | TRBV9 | TGTGCCAGCAGCGTTTTAGGGGGATTGGACACAGATACGCAGTATTTT | CASSVLGGLDTDTQYF
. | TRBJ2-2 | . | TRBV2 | TGTGCCAGCGCTGGTGGCCCGACGGGCACCGGGGAGCTGTTTTTT | CASAGGPTGTGELFF
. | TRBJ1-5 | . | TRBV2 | TGTGCCAGCAGTGGAAGCAATCAGCCCCAGCATTTT | CASSGSNQPQHF
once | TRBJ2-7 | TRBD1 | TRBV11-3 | TGTGCCAGCAGCCCGGGACAGGGGTTCTCCTACGAGCAGTACTTC | CASSPGQGFSYEQYF
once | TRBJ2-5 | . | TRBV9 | TGTGCCAGCAGCGTAAGTTCCGGGACGGCGGAGACCCAGTACTTC | CASSVSSGTAETQYF
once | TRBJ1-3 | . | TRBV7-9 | TGTGCCAGCAGCCCGGGCGGGACCGGAAACACCATATATTTT | CASSPGGTGNTIYF
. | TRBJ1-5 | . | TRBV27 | TGTGCCAGCAGTTTATCGAGGGGCCGGGGGCTCGTTGGCGATCAGCCCCAGCATTTT | CASSLSRGRGLVGDQPQHF
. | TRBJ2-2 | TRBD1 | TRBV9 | TGTGCCAGCAGCGGCCCCTCGGGACAGACGAACACCGGGGAGCTGTTTTTT | CASSGPSGQTNTGELFF
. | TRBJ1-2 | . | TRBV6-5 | TGTGCCAGCACTCCCCGGCCGGGCAGGGACTATGGCTACACCTTC | CASTPRPGRDYGYTF
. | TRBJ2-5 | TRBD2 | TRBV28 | TGTGCCAGCAGGTCTCCTAGCGGCATCCAAGAGACCCAGTACTTC | CASRSPSGIQETQYF
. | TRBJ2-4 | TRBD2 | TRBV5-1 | TGCGCCAGCAGCTTGCAGGGACTAGTTGACATTCAGTACTTC | CASSLQGLVDIQYF
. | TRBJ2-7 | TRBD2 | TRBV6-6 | TGTGCCAGCACCCCAGCGGGAGGTTCTGGCGAGCAGTACTTC | CASTPAGGSGEQYF
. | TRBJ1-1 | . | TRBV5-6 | TGTGCCAGCAGAGGCAGGAGACGAAGGAGCACTGAAGCTTTCTTT | CASRGRRRRSTEAFF
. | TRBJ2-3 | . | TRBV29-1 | TGCAGCGTTGAATCGATAGGGGCCACAGATACGCAGTATTTT | CSVESIGATDTQYF
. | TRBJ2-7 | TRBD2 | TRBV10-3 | TGTGCCACCGGGGGGACTAGCGGCCACTACGAGCAGTACTTC | CATGGTSGHYEQYF
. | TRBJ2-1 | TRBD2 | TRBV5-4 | TGTGCCAGCAGCCCGGCCGGGACTAGCGGGAGGCTGCGGTACAATGAGCAGTTCTTC | CASSPAGTSGRLRYNEQFF
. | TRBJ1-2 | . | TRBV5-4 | TGTGCCAGCAGCTTGGAATGGGGTAACTATGGCTACACCTTC | CASSLEWGNYGYTF
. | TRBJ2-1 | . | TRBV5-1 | TGCGCCAGCAGCTTGTCGCATTCCATCTCCTACAATGAGCAGTTCTTC | CASSLSHSISYNEQFF
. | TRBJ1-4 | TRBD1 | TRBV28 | TGTGCCAGCCGAAATGGACAGGGGGCGCATGAAAAACTGTTTTTT | CASRNGQGAHEKLFF
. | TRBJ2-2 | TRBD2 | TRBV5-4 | TGTGCCAGCAGACGGACTAGCGGGAGTACTTGGACCGGGGAGCTGTTTTTT | CASRRTSGSTWTGELFF
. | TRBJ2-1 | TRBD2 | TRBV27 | TGTGCCAGCAGTTTATCACCTAGCGGGGGACCGCCCAATGAGCAGTTCTTC | CASSLSPSGGPPNEQFF
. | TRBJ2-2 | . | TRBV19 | TGTGCCAGTAGTCTACTGACAGGTTTCACCGGGGAGCTGTTTTTT | CASSLLTGFTGELFF
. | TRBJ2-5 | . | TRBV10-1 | TGCGCCAGCAGCAGACAGTTGAGTGAGACCCAGTACTTC | CASSRQLSETQYF
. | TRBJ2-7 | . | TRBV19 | TGTGCCAGTAGTATAGCCTGGGCAGGGGGGCTCCCCTACGAGCAGTACTTC | CASSIAWAGGLPYEQYF
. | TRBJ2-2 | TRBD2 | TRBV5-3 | TGTGCCAGAAGCCCCGGACTAGCTGGGACGGGGACCGGGGAGCTGTTTTTT | CARSPGLAGTGTGELFF
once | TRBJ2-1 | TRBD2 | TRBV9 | TGTGCCAGCAGCGTCCCCGTGACTAGCGGGAGGAATGAGCAGTTCTTC | CASSVPVTSGRNEQFF
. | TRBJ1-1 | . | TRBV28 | TGTGCCACCCAGTCGCCTGGTCTCTCTGAAGCTTTCTTT | CATQSPGLSEAFF
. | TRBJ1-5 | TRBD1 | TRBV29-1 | TGCAGCGTTTGCCAGGGGGCGTCGGGCAATCAGCCCCAGCATTTT | CSVCQGASGNQPQHF
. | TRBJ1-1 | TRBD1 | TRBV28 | TGTGCCAGCATCAACACAGGGGCCGGGGCTGAAGCTTTCTTT | CASINTGAGAEAFF
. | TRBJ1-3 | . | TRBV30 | TGTGCCTGGTCTAATAGTAACACCATATATTTT | CAWSNSNTIYF